The clone carrying this TCR beta chain has only a few counts. Its antigen is not known. This sample stems from a study of post-analysis software for immune sequencing data. Overall study: The disease courses spanned relapsing-remitting, secondary progressive and progressive-relapsing forms of multiple sclerosis.

Study results and caveats: Under F measure analysis, samples from one preparation batch co-clustered strongly. Five or six TRBV segments were significantly more frequent in patients than in controls. TRBV5-6, TRBV5-1 and TRBV20-1 were among these segments.

The CDR3 runs to 15 residues. Trimming stripped 1 base from V and 4 bases from J, with 14 bases between. The V gene's germline CDR1 is DFQATT and CDR2 SNEGSKA (reference sequence). Unique molecular identifiers featured in each of the TCR beta cDNA libraries. One entry per CDR3 protein, called by TCRdb with MiXCR from the PCR reads. The table shows roughly 800,000 distinct CDR3 sequences, with about half occurring only once. This clonotype was sampled from a girl between 5 and 17 years old with multiple sclerosis. J is TRBJ2-1 and V is TRBV20-1; possibly TRBD2 for D (6 bases). The material sequenced was blood. The chain's CDR3 is CSARVAGRHYNEQFF. CDR3 in DNA: TGCAGTGCTAGAGTTGCGGGAAGGCATTACAATGAGCAGTTCTTC.